This T cell receptor beta chain was captured by sequencing in a study of T cell responses to AZD1222 COVID-19 vaccine (TCRdb year 2021). Background for the entire study: AZD1222 recipients with second doses at about 4 weeks or about 12 weeks were pooled, because spike-specific TCR depth and breadth did not differ between schedules. Trial participants were enrolled into age subgroups of 18-55, 56-69 and 70-plus years, which contained about 150, 27 and 61 TCR-sequenced participants, respectively. A total of around 240 trial participants underwent TCR sequencing, of whom 200 to 220 had received two doses of AZD1222 and around 25 had received two doses of the MenACWY control vaccine.

Reading from cysteine to phenylalanine, the CDR3 counts 14 amino acids. Left in the record is the CDR3 DNA by itself, 42 bases read in frame from the first base. Ends trimmed: V by 1 base, J by 7 bases; bases unmatched to a gene: 4. From a lookup of the germline V gene, CDR1 and CDR2 are SGHTA and FQGNSA. A note on this clone: Its specific antigen is unknown. Per-base quality was not reported, and no clone a single base away is much larger than it.

General study outcomes and caveats: Participants were mostly white British, with more females than males. The authors suggested clonal diversity may have been underestimated. After two AZD1222 doses, spike-specific TCR breadth and depth were significantly higher than at day 0 and than in MenACWY recipients. Because no day 14 peak-response samples were available, the repertoires could be characterized only after the peak T cell response. The 56-69-year group was small, and its depth increase did not reach significance, likely because of low power. The whole spike protein was spanned by vaccine-associated CD4 TCRs, and dominant responses were seen in regions 160-218 and 743-854. Conclusions about previously exposed vaccinees are limited because only six or seven AZD1222 recipients were SARS-CoV-2 seropositive at baseline. Reportedly, close to half of the unique spike-specific TCRs recognized epitopes lying outside the regions that are mutated in the B.1.351 and B.1.1.7 variants.

The CDR3 regions of human TCRbeta chains were analyzed by immunosequencing. The original methods were these. TCRs in the repertoires were compared against a reference library of SARS-CoV-2-specific TCRs that had been generated with the MIRA antigen-specificity platform. Breadth meant the fraction of unique TCRs that were SARS-CoV-2-associated, whereas depth meant the fraction of total T cells that were SARS-CoV-2-associated. Using the MIRA data, each spike-specific TCR was assigned both to the spike region to which the TCR was reactive and to a CD4 or CD8 class. Log10-transformed breadth and depth values were compared by one-way ANOVA with Sidak's multiple comparisons tests. TCRdb provides this immuneACCESS table in a form limited to in-frame rearrangements. Some clones are lacking; in checked studies, under half of them reflect an unresolved V gene, and why the rest are absent is not known. That table is the source of V, J and clone size, and D and trimming were worked out from the DNA. This sample lists roughly 130,000 clones; around 85% were detected once. The ten largest clones take up approximately 1.5% of the sample.

The time point label for this specimen denotes: baseline before first vaccination. Vaccinee samples were obtained from the UK trials COV001 and COV002, which included a single-blind randomized controlled phase 2/3 trial of AZD1222 (ChAdOx1 nCoV-19) in healthy adults. For TCRbeta chain sequencing, PBMC samples were collected from trial participants at day 0 and at day 28 after the second dose. The clonotype originates from an adult in good health. The sequences come from peripheral blood, collected on day 0 of AZD1222 vaccination. The sequence joins TRBV7-2 to TRBJ2-5, with 9 middle bases fitting TRBD2. The DNA is TGTGCCAGCAGCTTAGAGGGCGGGAGGGGGACCCAGTACTTC. The resulting protein is CASSLEGGRGTQYF. Reference TRBV7-2 and TRBJ2-5 genes cover what lies past the CDR3, so the full variable domain is GAGVSQSPSNKVTEKGKDVELRCDPISGHTALYWYRQSLGQGLEFLIYFQGNSAPDKSGLPSDRFSAERTGGSVSTLTIQRTQQEDSAVYLCASSLEGGRGTQYFGPGTRLLVL.